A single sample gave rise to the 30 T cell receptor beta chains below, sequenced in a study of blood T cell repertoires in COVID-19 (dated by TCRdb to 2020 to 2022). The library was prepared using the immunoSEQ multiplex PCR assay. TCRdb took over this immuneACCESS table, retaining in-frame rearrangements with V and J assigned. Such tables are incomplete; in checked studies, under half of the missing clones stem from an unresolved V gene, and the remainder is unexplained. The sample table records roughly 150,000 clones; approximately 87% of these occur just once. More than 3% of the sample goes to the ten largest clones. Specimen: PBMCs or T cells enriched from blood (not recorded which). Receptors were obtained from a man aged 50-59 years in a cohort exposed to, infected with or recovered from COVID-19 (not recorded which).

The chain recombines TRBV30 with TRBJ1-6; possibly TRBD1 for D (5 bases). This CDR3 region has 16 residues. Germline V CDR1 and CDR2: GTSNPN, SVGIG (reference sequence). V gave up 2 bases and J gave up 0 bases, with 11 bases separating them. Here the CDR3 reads CAWSTRQSSYNSPLHF. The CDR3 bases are TGTGCCTGGAGTACGAGACAGAGCTCCTATAATTCACCCCTCCACTTT.

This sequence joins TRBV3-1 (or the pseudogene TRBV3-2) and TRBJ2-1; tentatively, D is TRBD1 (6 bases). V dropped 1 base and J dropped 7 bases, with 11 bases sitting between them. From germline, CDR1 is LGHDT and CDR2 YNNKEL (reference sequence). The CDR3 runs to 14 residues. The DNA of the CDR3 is TGTGCCAGCAGCCAAGGCAGAAGGGGGAATGAGCAGTTCTTC. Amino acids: CASSQGRRGNEQFF.

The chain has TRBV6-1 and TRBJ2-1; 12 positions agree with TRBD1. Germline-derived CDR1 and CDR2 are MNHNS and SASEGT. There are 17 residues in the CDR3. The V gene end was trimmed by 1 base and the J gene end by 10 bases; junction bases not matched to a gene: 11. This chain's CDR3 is CASSEVGTGGVRGEQFF. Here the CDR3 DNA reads TGTGCCAGCAGTGAAGTTGGGACAGGGGGCGTGAGAGGAGAGCAGTTCTTC.

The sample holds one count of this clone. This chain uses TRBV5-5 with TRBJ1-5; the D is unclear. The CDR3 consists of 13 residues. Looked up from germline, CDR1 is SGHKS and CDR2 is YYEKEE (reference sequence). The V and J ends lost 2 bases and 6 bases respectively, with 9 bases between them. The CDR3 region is CASSFTEGQPQHF. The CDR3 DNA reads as TGTGCCAGCAGCTTTACAGAAGGTCAGCCCCAGCATTTT. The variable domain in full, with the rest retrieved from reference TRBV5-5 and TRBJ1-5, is DAGVTQSPTHLIKTRGQQVTLRCSPISGHKSVSWYQQVLGQGPQFIFQYYEKEERGRGNFPDRFSARQFPNYSSELNVNALLLGDSALYLCASSFTEGQPQHFGDGTRLSIL.

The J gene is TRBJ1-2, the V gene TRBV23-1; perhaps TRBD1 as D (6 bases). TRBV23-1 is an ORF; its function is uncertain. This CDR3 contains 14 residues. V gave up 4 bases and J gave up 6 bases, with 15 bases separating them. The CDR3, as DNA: TGCGCCAGCAGTCGAGGACAGCCGGCGGATGGCTACACCTTC. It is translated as CASSRGQPADGYTF.

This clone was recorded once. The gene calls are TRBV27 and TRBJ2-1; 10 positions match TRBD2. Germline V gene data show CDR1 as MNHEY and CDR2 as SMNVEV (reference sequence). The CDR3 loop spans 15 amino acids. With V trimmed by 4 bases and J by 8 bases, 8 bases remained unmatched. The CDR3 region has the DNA TGTGCCAGCAGTTCCCTAGCGGGAGTGATTTATGAGCAGTTCTTC. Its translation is CASSSLAGVIYEQFF.

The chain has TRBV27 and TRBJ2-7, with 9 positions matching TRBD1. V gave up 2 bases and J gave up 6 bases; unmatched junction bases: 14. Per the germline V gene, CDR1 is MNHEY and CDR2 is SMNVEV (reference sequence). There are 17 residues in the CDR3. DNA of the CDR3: TGTGCCAGCAGTTTACAACTCCTCCGGGACAGGGTAACCGAGCAGTACTTC. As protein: CASSLQLLRDRVTEQYF.

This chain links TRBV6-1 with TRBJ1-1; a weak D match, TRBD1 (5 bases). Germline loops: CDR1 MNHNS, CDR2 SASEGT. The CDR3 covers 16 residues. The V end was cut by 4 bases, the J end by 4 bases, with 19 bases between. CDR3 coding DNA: TGTGCCAGCAGTGCGCACGGGGGAGATCTAACCACTGAAGCTTTCTTT. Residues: CASSAHGGDLTTEAFF.

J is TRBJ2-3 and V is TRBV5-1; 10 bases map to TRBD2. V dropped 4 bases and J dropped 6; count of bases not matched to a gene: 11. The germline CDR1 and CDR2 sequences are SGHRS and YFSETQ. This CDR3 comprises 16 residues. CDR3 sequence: CASSQTGTSALDTQYF. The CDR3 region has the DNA TGCGCCAGCAGCCAAACCGGGACTAGCGCGCTGGATACGCAGTATTTT.

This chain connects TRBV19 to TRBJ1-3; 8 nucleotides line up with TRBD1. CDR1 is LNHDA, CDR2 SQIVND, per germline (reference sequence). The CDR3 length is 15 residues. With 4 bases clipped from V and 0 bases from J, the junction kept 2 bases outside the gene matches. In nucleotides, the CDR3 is TGTGCCAGTAGTAAACAGGGGGACTCTGGAAACACCATATATTTT. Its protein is CASSKQGDSGNTIYF.

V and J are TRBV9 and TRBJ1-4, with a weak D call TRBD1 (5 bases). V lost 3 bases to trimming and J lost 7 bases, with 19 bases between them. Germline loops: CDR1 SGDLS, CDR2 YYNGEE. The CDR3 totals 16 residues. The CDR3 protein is CASSGGGTRGSEKLFF. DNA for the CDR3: TGTGCCAGCAGCGGCGGGGGGACGCGCGGCAGTGAAAAACTGTTTTTT.

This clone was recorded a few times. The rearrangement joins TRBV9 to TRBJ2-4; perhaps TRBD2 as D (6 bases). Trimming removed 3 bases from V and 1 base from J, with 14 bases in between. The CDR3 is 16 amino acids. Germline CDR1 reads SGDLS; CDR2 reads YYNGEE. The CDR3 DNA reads TGTGCCAGCAGCGGGGGAGGCGGGAACGCCAAAAACATTCAGTACTTC. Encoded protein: CASSGGGGNAKNIQYF.

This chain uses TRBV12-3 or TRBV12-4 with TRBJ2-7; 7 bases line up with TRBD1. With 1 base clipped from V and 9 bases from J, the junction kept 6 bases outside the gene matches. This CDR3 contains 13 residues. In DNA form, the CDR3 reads TGTGCCAGCAGTTTAGGACAGGGCGCTTCGCAGTACTTC. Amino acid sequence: CASSLGQGASQYF.

CDR3 sequence (DNA): TGCAGCGTTCGCGGGAGTACTTACGAGCAGTACTTC. Its translation: CSVRGSTYEQYF. The chain carries TRBV29-1 and TRBJ2-7; 7 bases align to TRBD2. Trimming took 5 bases from V and 4 from J; bases not matched to a gene: 5. The germline gives CDR1 SQVTM, CDR2 ANQGSEA. The CDR3 runs 12 residues.

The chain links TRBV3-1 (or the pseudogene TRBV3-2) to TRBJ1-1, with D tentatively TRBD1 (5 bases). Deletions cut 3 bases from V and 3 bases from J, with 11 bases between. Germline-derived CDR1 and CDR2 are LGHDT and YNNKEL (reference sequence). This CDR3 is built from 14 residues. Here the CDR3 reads CASSQEGWDTEAFF. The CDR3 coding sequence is TGTGCCAGCAGCCAGGAGGGGTGGGACACTGAAGCTTTCTTT.

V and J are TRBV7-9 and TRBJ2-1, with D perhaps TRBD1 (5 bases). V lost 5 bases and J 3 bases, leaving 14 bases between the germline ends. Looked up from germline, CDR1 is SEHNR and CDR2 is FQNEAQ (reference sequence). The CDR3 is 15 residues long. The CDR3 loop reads CASSPKGQVYNEQFF. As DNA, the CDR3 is TGTGCCAGCAGCCCGAAGGGGCAAGTCTACAATGAGCAGTTCTTC.

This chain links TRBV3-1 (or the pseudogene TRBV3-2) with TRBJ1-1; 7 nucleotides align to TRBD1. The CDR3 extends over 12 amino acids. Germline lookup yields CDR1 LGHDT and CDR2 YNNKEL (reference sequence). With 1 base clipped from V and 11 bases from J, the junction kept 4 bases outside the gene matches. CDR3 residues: CASSQAGTVAFF. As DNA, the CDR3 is TGTGCCAGCAGCCAAGCTGGGACAGTTGCTTTCTTT.

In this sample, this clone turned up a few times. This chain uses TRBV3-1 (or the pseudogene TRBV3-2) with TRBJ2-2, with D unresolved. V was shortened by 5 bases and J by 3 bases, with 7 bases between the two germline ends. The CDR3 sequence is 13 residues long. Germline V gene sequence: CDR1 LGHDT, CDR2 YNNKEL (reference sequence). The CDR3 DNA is TGTGCCAGCAGCTACAGTCACACCGGGGAGCTGTTTTTT. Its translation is CASSYSHTGELFF.

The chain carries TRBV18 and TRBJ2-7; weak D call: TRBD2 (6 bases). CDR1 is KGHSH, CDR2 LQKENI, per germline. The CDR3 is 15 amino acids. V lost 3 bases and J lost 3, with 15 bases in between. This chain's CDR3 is CASSPPGLGGYEQYF. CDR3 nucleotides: TGTGCCAGCTCACCTCCCGGACTGGGGGGCTACGAGCAGTACTTC.

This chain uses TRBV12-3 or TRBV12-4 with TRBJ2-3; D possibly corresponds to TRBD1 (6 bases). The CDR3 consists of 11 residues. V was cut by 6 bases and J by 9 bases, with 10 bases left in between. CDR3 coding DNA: TGTGCCAGCAGGCACAGGGACACGCAGTATTTT. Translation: CASRHRDTQYF.

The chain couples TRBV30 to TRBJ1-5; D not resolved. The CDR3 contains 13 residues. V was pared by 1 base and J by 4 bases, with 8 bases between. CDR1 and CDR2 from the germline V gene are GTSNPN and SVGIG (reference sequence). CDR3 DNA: TGTGCCTGGAGTGGCAAGCTGAATCAGCCCCAGCATTTT. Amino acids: CAWSGKLNQPQHF.

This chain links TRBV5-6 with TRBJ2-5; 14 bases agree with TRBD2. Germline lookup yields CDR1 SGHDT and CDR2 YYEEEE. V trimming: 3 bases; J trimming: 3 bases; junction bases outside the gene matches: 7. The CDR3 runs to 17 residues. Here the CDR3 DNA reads TGTGCCAGCAGCTGGGGGAGACTAGCGGGAGGGGAAGAGACCCAGTACTTC. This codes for CASSWGRLAGGEETQYF.

In DNA, the CDR3 is TGTGCCAGCAGTTTAAACGGGAAAACTGAAGCTTTCTTT. This codes for CASSLNGKTEAFF. This chain links TRBV12-3 or TRBV12-4 with TRBJ1-1, with D uncertain. The CDR3 consists of 13 residues. Trimming cost V 2 bases and J 5 bases, with 9 bases left between them.

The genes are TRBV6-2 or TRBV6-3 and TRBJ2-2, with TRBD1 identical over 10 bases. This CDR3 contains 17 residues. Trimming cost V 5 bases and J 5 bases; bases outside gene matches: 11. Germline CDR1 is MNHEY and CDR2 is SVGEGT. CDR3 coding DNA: TGTGCCAGCAGTCCCCTGCCGGGACAGGGGACGACCGGGGAGCTGTTTTTT. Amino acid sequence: CASSPLPGQGTTGELFF.

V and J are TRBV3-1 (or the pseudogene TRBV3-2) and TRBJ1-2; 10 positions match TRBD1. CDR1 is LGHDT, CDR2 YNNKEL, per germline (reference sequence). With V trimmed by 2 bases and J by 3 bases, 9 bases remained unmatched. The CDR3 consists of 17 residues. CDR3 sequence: CASSQFVDRGLDYGYTF. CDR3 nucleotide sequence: TGTGCCAGCAGCCAATTCGTCGACAGGGGGCTCGACTATGGCTACACCTTC.

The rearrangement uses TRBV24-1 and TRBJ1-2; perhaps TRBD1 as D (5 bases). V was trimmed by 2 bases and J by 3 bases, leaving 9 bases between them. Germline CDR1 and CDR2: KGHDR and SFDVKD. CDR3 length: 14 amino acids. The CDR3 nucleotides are TGTGCCACCAGTGATTCCGACAGCGACTATGGCTACACCTTC. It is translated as CATSDSDSDYGYTF.

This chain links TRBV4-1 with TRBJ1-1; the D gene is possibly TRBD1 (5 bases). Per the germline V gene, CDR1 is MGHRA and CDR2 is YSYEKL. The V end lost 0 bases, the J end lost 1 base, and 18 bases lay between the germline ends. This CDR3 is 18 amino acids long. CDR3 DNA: TGCGCCAGCAGCCAAGATCCTTTTGCGGGGACGCGGAACACTGAAGCTTTCTTT. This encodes CASSQDPFAGTRNTEAFF.

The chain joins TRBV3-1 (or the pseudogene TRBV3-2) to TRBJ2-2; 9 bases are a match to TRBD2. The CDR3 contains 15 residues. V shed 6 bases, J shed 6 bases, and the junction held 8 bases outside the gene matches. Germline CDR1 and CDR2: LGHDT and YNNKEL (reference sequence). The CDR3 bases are TGTGCCAGCAGACCTCCAGCGGGAGGCGCCGGGGAGCTGTTTTTT. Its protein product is CASRPPAGGAGELFF.

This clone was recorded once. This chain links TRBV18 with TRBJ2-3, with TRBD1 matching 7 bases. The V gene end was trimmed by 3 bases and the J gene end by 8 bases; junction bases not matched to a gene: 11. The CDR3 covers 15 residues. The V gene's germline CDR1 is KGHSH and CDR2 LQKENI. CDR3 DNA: TGTGCCAGCTCACCCCGGGACAGCGAAATTAGTACGCAGTATTTT. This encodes CASSPRDSEISTQYF.

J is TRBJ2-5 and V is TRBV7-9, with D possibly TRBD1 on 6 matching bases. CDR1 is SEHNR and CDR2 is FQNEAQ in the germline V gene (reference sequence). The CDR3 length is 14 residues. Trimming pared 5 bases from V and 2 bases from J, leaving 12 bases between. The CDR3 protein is CASSPGTIQETQYF. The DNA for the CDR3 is TGTGCCAGCAGCCCGGGGACAATTCAAGAGACCCAGTACTTC.